This T cell receptor beta chain is drawn from a study of T-cell reconstitution after alpha-beta-depleted transplantation in children. Points from the study as a whole: Several hundred expanded graft clones reportedly were the source of alpha-beta T cells about two months after transplant. By one year post-transplant, T-cell counts and diversity largely arose from T cells that were newly produced.

This clonotype was found a few times. Its antigen is currently unknown. Trimming removed 6 bases at V and 3 bases at J, with 14 bases between. Germline CDR1 and CDR2: KGHDR and SFDVKD. This CDR3 spans 14 amino acids. A TCRbeta library incorporating unique molecular identifiers was prepared. TCRdb fed the PCR reads into MiXCR, producing one record per CDR3 protein. Of 45,000 to 70,000 distinct CDR3 sequences detected, 44% appear once; the ten largest clones hold 95% to 98%. The gene calls are TRBV24-1 and TRBJ2-7; D is undetermined. The sequence was obtained from a male patient under 18 who had a stem cell transplant for acute lymphoblastic leukemia, so the T cells may come from the graft donor. The material was PBMCs, mostly from graft donor cells, obtained 360 days after TCRalphabeta/CD19-depleted stem cell transplant. The CDR3 region is CATSSGPPVYEQYF. DNA for the CDR3: TGTGCCACCAGTTCCGGGCCACCAGTCTACGAGCAGTACTTC.